This TCR beta chain was observed in a study of T cell responses to AZD1222 COVID-19 vaccine (dated by TCRdb to about 2021). General notes on the study: TCR sequencing was performed for 230 to 250 trial participants, of whom about 210 were given two doses of AZD1222 and around 26 were given two doses of MenACWY control vaccine. Trial participants were enrolled into age subgroups of 18-55, 56-69 and 70-plus years, which contained about 150, 28 and 57 TCR-sequenced participants, respectively. Broader findings and caveats from the paper: CD4 TCRs associated with the vaccine covered the entire spike protein, and the dominant responses were in regions 160-218 and 743-854. Reportedly, almost half of the unique spike-specific TCRs recognized epitopes lying outside the regions that are mutated in the B.1.351 and B.1.1.7 variants. A significant rise in spike-specific TCR breadth and depth was observed after two AZD1222 doses relative to day 0 and relative to MenACWY recipients. In the small 56-69-year group, the increase in depth fell short of significance, most likely because of low power. Because no day 14 peak-response samples were available, the repertoires could be characterized only after the peak T cell response. Conclusions about previously exposed vaccinees were limited because only six AZD1222 recipients were SARS-CoV-2 seropositive at baseline. Most participants were white British and females outnumbered males, and the authors suggested that clonal diversity may have been underestimated.

Of note for this clone: The antigen this receptor binds is unknown. No base quality information exists; no much larger clone differs at one position.

From cysteine to phenylalanine, the CDR3 is 14 amino acids long. CDR3 DNA only is kept here, 42 bases in frame from base 1. From a lookup of the germline V gene (reference sequence), CDR1 and CDR2 are LNHNV and YYDKDF. Trimming takes 4 bases off V and 8 bases off J; junction bases not matched to a gene: 6. The time point label here, explained by the study, means: about 28 days (+/-7) after the second vaccine dose. AZD1222 recipients whose second dose came at about 4 weeks and those whose second dose came at about 12 weeks were combined into one group, since spike-specific TCR depth and breadth did not differ between the two schedules. Vaccinee samples came from UK trials COV001 and COV002, including a single-blind randomized controlled phase 2/3 trial of AZD1222 (ChAdOx1 nCoV-19) in healthy adults. For TCRbeta chain sequencing, PBMC samples were collected from trial participants at day 0 and at day 28 after the second dose.

The CDR3 regions of human TCRbeta chains were analyzed by immunosequencing. Per the original workflow: Repertoire TCRs were checked for matches against a reference library of SARS-CoV-2-specific TCRs that had been generated using the MIRA antigen-specificity platform. Breadth was defined as the fraction of unique TCRs that were SARS-CoV-2-associated, and depth was defined as the fraction of total T cells that were SARS-CoV-2-associated. Using the MIRA data, each spike-specific TCR was assigned both to the spike region to which the TCR was reactive and to a CD4 or CD8 class. Log10-transformed breadth and depth values were compared by one-way ANOVA with Sidak's multiple comparisons tests. TCRdb limited this immuneACCESS table to in-frame rearrangements with V and J called. A share of clones is missing; checked studies link under half to unresolved V genes, and the rest is unexplained. For V, J and clone size, that table is used; D and trimming come from the DNA. Counted in this sample were about 140,000 clones; 90% to 95% of them appeared once. 3% to 4% of the sample goes to the ten largest clones.

The sequence joins TRBV15 to TRBJ1-4, with 8 middle bases fitting TRBD1. Sequencing was performed on peripheral blood, taken 28 days after the second AZD1222 dose. The receptor was derived from an adult who received the AZD1222 COVID-19 vaccine. The nucleotide sequence reads TGTGCCACCAGCAAAGACAGGGGTAACGAAAAACTGTTTTTT. Translated, it gives CATSKDRGNEKLFF.